One sample yielded the 11 T cell receptor beta chains listed below, sequenced in a study of OX40 agonist ivuxolimab in advanced cancers. Profiled with immunoSEQ multiplex PCR; TCRdb holds only in-frame clones, not every one. Among 75,000 to 100,000 clones listed, more than 80% were seen once. Sequences were derived from CD4+ or CD8+ T cells sorted from blood, sampled in a trial of the OX40 agonist ivuxolimab. Every receptor here comes from an adult with an advanced solid tumor such as melanoma, head and neck, liver or kidney cancer.

V and J are TRBV7-9 and TRBJ2-1, with TRBD2 matching over 13 bases. The CDR3 runs 15 residues. Trimming removed 3 bases from V and 7 bases from J; junction bases left unmatched: 3. Germline V gene lookup returns CDR1 SEHNR and CDR2 FQNEAQ (reference sequence). CDR3 sequence reads: CASSFPGLAGNEQFF. The CDR3 region has the DNA TGTGCCAGCAGCTTTCCGGGACTAGCGGGGAATGAGCAGTTCTTC.

This chain links TRBV5-1 with TRBJ2-7; TRBD1 aligns across 7 bases. J lost 2 bases, V lost 5 bases, and 4 bases had no gene match. Germline V gene sequence: CDR1 SGHRS, CDR2 YFSETQ. The CDR3 is 13 amino acids. The CDR3 DNA reads as TGCGCCAGCAGGAGGGGGCAGACCTACGAGCAGTACTTC. Translated: CASRRGQTYEQYF.

In its sample, this clone was seen once. The CDR3 here is CASGLGQGRNTIYF. CDR3 sequence (DNA): TGTGCTAGTGGTTTGGGACAGGGACGAAACACCATATATTTT. This sequence joins TRBV12-5 and TRBJ1-3; 7 nucleotides line up with TRBD1. Germline-derived CDR1 and CDR2 are LGHNT and FRNRAP. The CDR3 has 14 amino acids. The junction had 2 bases not matched to a gene; V was cut back by 1 base and J by 5 bases. Supplemented by reference TRBV12-5 and TRBJ1-3, the full variable domain reads DARVTQTPRHKVTEMGQEVTMRCQPILGHNTVFWYRQTMMQGLELLAYFRNRAPLDDSGMPKDRFSAEMPDATLATLKIQPSEPRDSAVYFCASGLGQGRNTIYFGEGSWLTVV.

This chain joins TRBV10-3 and TRBJ2-1, with 8 bases aligning to TRBD1. The CDR3 loop spans 15 amino acids. Trimming removed 7 bases from V and 8 bases from J; junction bases left unmatched: 13. The V gene's germline CDR1 is ENHRY and CDR2 SYGVKD. CDR3 sequence: CAITPGPGGTDEQFF. CDR3 DNA sequence: TGTGCCATCACCCCGGGCCCAGGGGGCACGGATGAGCAGTTCTTC.

The chain has TRBV7-3 and TRBJ2-6, with D tentatively TRBD1 or TRBD2 (5 bases each). The CDR3 spans 19 residues. Germline CDR1 is SGHTA and CDR2 is FQGTGA. V lost 0 bases and J 0 bases, leaving 15 bases between the germline ends. CDR3 protein: CASSLTAGTQHSGANVLTF. CDR3 bases: TGTGCCAGCAGCTTAACAGCCGGGACCCAACACTCTGGGGCCAACGTCCTGACTTTC. The entire variable domain, with the rest obtained from reference TRBV7-3 and TRBJ2-6, is as follows: GAGVSQTPSNKVTEKGKYVELRCDPISGHTALYWYRQSLGQGPEFLIYFQGTGAADDSGLPNDRFFAVRPEGSVSTLKIQRTERGDSAVYLCASSLTAGTQHSGANVLTFGAGSRLTVL.

V gene TRBV14 combines with J gene TRBJ2-1; D gene ambiguous. The ends were cut back, 2 bases at V and 9 bases at J, with 14 bases in the middle. The CDR3 covers 14 residues. The germline V gene has CDR1 SGHDN and CDR2 FVKESK. The CDR3 protein is CASSQFYPGVEQFF. The CDR3 DNA reads as TGTGCCAGCAGCCAATTTTACCCCGGCGTTGAGCAGTTCTTC.

Only a few counts were recorded for this clone. The chain uses TRBV7-2 and TRBJ1-4; perhaps TRBD1 as D (6 bases). V was clipped by 5 bases and J by 7 bases, with 17 bases between them. Germline CDR1 reads SGHTA; CDR2 reads FQGNSA. This CDR3 is 15 amino acids long. The CDR3 protein is CASSPITGRGEKLFF. The CDR3 nucleotides are TGTGCCAGCAGCCCGATAACAGGGAGGGGTGAAAAACTGTTTTTT.

The chain uses TRBV18 and TRBJ1-5; perhaps TRBD1 as D (5 bases). Germline V gene sequence: CDR1 KGHSH, CDR2 LQKENI. The V end was cut by 3 bases, the J end by 4 bases, with 10 bases between. CDR3 size: 14 residues. CDR3 in amino acids: CASSPSGGNQPQHF. In nucleotides, the CDR3 is TGTGCCAGCTCACCCTCGGGGGGGAATCAGCCCCAGCATTTT.

This sequence joins TRBV5-1 and TRBJ2-2; TRBD1 agrees at 8 bases. Germline V gives CDR1 SGHRS, CDR2 YFSETQ. The CDR3 runs to 16 residues. The trim removed 1 base at V and 0 bases at J, leaving 2 bases unmatched. The CDR3 DNA follows: TGCGCCAGCAGCTTGCCGGGACAGGCGAACACCGGGGAGCTGTTTTTT. It translates to CASSLPGQANTGELFF.

The CDR3 DNA is TGTGCCACCAGCAGAGCTACCATGGGACTAGCGGGAGCCGATACGCAGTATTTT. Translated, it gives CATSRATMGLAGADTQYF. The chain couples TRBV15 to TRBJ2-3, with 14 nucleotides matching TRBD2. V shed 1 base, J shed 6 bases, and the junction held 9 bases outside the gene matches. The CDR3 is 18 residues long. Germline V lookup: CDR1 LNHNV, CDR2 YYDKDF (reference sequence).

The chain has TRBV11-2 and TRBJ2-1; TRBD2 aligns across 16 bases. This CDR3 has 17 amino acids. Germline V gene lookup returns CDR1 SGHAT and CDR2 FQNNGV. J gave up 2 bases and V 5 bases, and 3 bases lay outside the gene matches. CDR3 nucleotide sequence: TGTGCCAGCAGCCCGGGACTAGCGGGAGGGGCCTACAATGAGCAGTTCTTC. Amino acid sequence: CASSPGLAGGAYNEQFF.